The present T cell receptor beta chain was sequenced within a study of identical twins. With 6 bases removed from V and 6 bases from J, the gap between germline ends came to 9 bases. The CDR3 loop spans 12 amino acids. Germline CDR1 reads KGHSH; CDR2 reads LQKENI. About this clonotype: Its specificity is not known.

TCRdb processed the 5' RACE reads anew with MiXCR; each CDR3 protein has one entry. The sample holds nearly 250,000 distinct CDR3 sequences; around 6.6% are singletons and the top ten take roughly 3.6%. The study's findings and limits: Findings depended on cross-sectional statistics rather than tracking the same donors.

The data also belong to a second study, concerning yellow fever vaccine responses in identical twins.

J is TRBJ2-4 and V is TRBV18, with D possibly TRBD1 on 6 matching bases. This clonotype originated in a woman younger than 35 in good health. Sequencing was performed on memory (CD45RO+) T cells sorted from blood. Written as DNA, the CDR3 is TGTGCCAGCTCCCCGGACAGAAACATTCAGTACTTC. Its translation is CASSPDRNIQYF. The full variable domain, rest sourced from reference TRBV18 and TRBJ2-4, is NAGVMQNPRHLVRRRGQEARLRCSPMKGHSHVYWYRQLPEEGLKFMVYLQKENIIDESGMPKERFSAEFPKEGPSILRIQQVVRGDSAAYFCASSPDRNIQYFGAGTRLSVL.